The 14 T cell receptor beta chains given below trace back to one sample, sequenced in a study of blood T cell repertoires in COVID-19. Using immunoSEQ multiplex PCR, the repertoire was profiled, and TCRdb retains in-frame clones only, with some absent. Found here are just over 90,000 clones, about 90% of them singletons; the top ten hold approximately 1.5%. The sample was peripheral blood. These receptors all come from a human donor with active COVID-19. The donor label of this sample is uncertain.

This sequence joins TRBV20-1 and TRBJ2-7, with TRBD2 matching 10 bases. The CDR3 runs to 15 residues. V was clipped by 3 bases and J by 0 bases; unmatched bases: 5. The germline CDR1 and CDR2 sequences are DFQATT and SNEGSKA (reference sequence). CDR3 amino acids: CSASSGGPSSYEQYF. CDR3 DNA: TGCAGTGCTAGTAGCGGGGGGCCAAGCTCCTACGAGCAGTACTTC.

This sequence joins TRBV7-2 and TRBJ2-5; 10 bases are a match to TRBD1. The V gene end was trimmed by 10 bases and the J gene end by 2 bases; junction bases not matched to a gene: 4. The CDR3 has 13 residues. Germline-derived CDR1 and CDR2 are SGHTA and FQGNSA. CDR3 protein: CATRTGGQETQYF. The CDR3 DNA reads TGTGCCACCAGGACAGGGGGGCAAGAGACCCAGTACTTC.

The rearrangement links TRBV5-6 to TRBJ2-3, with 8 bases fitting TRBD1. Germline V gene lookup returns CDR1 SGHDT and CDR2 YYEEEE. The CDR3 consists of 15 residues. The V segment lost 6 bases and the J segment 4 bases; nucleotides outside the gene matches: 10. CDR3 nucleotide sequence: TGTGCCAGCAAAATACAGGGGGGACCATCAGATACGCAGTATTTT. The encoded protein is CASKIQGGPSDTQYF.

CDR3 sequence: CASSLVGENTEAFF. As DNA, the CDR3 is TGTGCCAGCAGCTTAGTCGGGGAGAACACTGAAGCTTTCTTT. This sequence joins TRBV7-9 and TRBJ1-1, with no clear D. The germline gives CDR1 SEHNR, CDR2 FQNEAQ (reference sequence). This CDR3 has 14 amino acids. Between the trimmed V and J ends, which lost 1 base and 1 base, there was a span of 7 bases.

The chain is built from TRBV5-5 and TRBJ2-7, with 7 bases aligning to TRBD1. CDR1 and CDR2 (germline): SGHKS, YYEKEE (reference sequence). The J segment lost 1 base and the V segment lost 3 bases, leaving 7 bases of the junction unmatched. The CDR3 is made up of 15 amino acids. The CDR3, as DNA: TGTGCCAGCAGCTGGGGGACAGAAACTTCCTACGAGCAGTACTTC. It specifies CASSWGTETSYEQYF.

The CDR3: CASSLDGRLDTDTQYF. The CDR3 DNA is TGTGCCAGCAGCTTAGATGGGAGACTAGACACAGATACGCAGTATTTT. V is TRBV11-2 and J is TRBJ2-3; possibly TRBD2 for D (6 bases). Germline CDR1 and CDR2: SGHAT and FQNNGV. Trimming stripped 0 bases from V and 2 bases from J, with 12 bases between. This CDR3 is built from 16 residues.

CDR3: CASSPGTGPYGYTF. The CDR3 nucleotides are TGTGCCAGCAGCCCGGGGACAGGTCCCTATGGCTACACCTTC. V is TRBV7-2 and J is TRBJ1-2; 8 positions match TRBD1. Germline V gene lookup returns CDR1 SGHTA and CDR2 FQGNSA. The trim removed 5 bases at V and 4 bases at J, leaving 6 bases unmatched. The CDR3 length is 14 residues. Full variable domain (outside the CDR3, taken from reference TRBV7-2 and TRBJ1-2): GAGVSQSPSNKVTEKGKDVELRCDPISGHTALYWYRQSLGQGLEFLIYFQGNSAPDKSGLPSDRFSAERTGGSVSTLTIQRTQQEDSAVYLCASSPGTGPYGYTFGSGTRLTVV.

With regard to this clone: Sequence at one end of the junction differs from germline and may be a read error. This rearrangement joins TRBV2 to TRBJ2-5; 10 bases align to TRBD2. The germline CDR1 and CDR2 sequences are SNHLY and FYNNEI. The CDR3 covers 15 residues. CDR3 sequence reads: CASSQAGGFAETQYF. CDR3 coding DNA: TGTGCCAGCAGTCAAGCGGGGGGGTTTGCGGAGACCCAGTACTTC.

This clone occurred a few times. This rearrangement joins TRBV15 to TRBJ2-7; 7 nucleotides align to TRBD1. V shed 3 bases and J 4 bases; nucleotides not matched to a gene: 9. Germline V lookup: CDR1 LNHNV, CDR2 YYDKDF (reference sequence). The CDR3 covers 15 residues. In DNA, the CDR3 is TGTGCCACCAGCAGGGAGCCGGACAGGAGATACGAGCAGTACTTC. It yields the protein CATSREPDRRYEQYF.

This sequence joins TRBV4-3 and TRBJ1-5, with TRBD1 matching 9 bases. The germline CDR1 and CDR2 sequences are LGHNA and YSLEER. V gave up 0 bases and J gave up 7 bases; unmatched junction bases: 4. CDR3 length: 15 residues. The CDR3 reads CASSQDRTGVQPQHF. As DNA, the CDR3 is TGCGCCAGCAGCCAAGATCGGACAGGGGTACAGCCCCAGCATTTT.

CDR3 nucleotide sequence: TGTGCCAGCTCAGAGACTAGCGGGGGCTCTGGGGCCAACGTCCTGACTTTC. Translation: CASSETSGGSGANVLTF. V is TRBV18 and J is TRBJ2-6; TRBD2 matches 12 bases. This CDR3 is 17 amino acids long. Germline CDR1 and CDR2: KGHSH and LQKENI. The trim removed 5 bases at V and 0 bases at J, leaving 2 bases unmatched.

This clone was seen more than once but under ten times. The genes are TRBV4-1 and TRBJ2-1; D ambiguous. Germline assignment: CDR1 MGHRA and CDR2 YSYEKL. The CDR3 has 14 amino acids. Between the trimmed V and J ends, which lost 1 base and 9 bases, there was a span of 13 bases. The CDR3 spells CASSQGPGLTEQFF. The CDR3 DNA follows: TGCGCCAGCAGCCAAGGTCCTGGCCTCACTGAGCAGTTCTTC.

The chain has TRBV7-9 and TRBJ1-2; TRBD1 might be the D (5 bases). CDR3 size: 16 residues. Trimming pared 5 bases from V and 8 bases from J, leaving 24 bases between. The germline V gene encodes CDR1 SEHNR and CDR2 FQNEAQ (reference sequence). CDR3 in amino acids: CASSLGAAGSVEGYTF. CDR3 sequence (DNA): TGTGCCAGCAGCCTTGGGGCAGCCGGGTCGGTTGAGGGCTACACCTTC.

The chain recombines TRBV5-6 with TRBJ2-7; D might be TRBD2 (5 bases). V was cut by 0 bases and J by 4 bases, with 8 bases left in between. This CDR3 has 13 residues. CDR1 is SGHDT, CDR2 YYEEEE, per germline. CDR3 sequence (DNA): TGTGCCAGCAGCTTGGCCAGCGGATACGAGCAGTACTTC. Translating it yields CASSLASGYEQYF.